The text below deals with one T cell receptor (beta chain). These data belong to a study of patients and donors after allogeneic stem cell transplantation. TCRdb passed the RT-PCR reads through MiXCR, listing each CDR3 protein once. The sample shows over 350,000 distinct CDR3 sequences, approximately 16% of them seen only once. Per germline, CDR1 LGHDT and CDR2 YNNKEL (reference sequence). The V gene end was trimmed by 8 bases and the J gene end by 9 bases; junction bases not matched to a gene: 19. This CDR3 comprises 16 residues. The chain joins TRBV3-1 to TRBJ2-3, with TRBD2 identical over 8 bases. The source of this sequence is a human donor who was either an allogeneic HSCT recipient or a stem cell or donor lymphocyte infusion donor (not recorded which). It is not recorded whose cells these are; they may come from a transplant donor. Sequencing was carried out using blood, either unsorted or a sorted T cell fraction (not recorded which). The CDR3, as DNA: TGTGCCAGCCGCCCCACTCTAGCGGGCAGGGGTGGCACGCAGTATTTT. It translates to CASRPTLAGRGGTQYF.